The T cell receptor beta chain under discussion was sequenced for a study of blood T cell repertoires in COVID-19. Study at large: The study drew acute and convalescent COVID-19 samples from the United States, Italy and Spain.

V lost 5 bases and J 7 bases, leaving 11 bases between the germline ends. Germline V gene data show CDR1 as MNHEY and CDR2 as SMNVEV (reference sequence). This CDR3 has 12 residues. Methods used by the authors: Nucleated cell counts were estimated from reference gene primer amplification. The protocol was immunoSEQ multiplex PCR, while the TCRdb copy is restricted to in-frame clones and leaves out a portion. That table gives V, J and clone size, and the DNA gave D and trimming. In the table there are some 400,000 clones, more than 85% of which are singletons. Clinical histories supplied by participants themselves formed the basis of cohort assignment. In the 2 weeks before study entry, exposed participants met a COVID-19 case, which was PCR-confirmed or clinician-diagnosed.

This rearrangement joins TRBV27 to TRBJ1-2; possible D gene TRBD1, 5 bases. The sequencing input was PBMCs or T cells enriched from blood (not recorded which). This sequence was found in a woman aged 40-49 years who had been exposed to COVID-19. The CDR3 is CASSGAGIGYTF. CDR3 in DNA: TGTGCCAGCAGTGGGGCAGGAATTGGCTACACCTTC.